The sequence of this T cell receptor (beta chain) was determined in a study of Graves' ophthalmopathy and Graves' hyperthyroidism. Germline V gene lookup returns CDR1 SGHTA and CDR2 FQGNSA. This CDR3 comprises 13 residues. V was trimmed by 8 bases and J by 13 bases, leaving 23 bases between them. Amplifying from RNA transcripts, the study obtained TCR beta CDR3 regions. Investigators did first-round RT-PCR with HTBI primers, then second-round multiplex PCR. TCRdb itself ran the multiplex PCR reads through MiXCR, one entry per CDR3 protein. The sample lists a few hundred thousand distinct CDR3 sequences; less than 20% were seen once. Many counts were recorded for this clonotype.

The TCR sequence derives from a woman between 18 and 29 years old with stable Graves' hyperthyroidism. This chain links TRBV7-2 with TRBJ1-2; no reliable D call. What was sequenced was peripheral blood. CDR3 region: CASRPTGPALSTF. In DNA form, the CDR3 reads TGTGCCAGCCGACCTACTGGCCCAGCTCTCAGCACCTTC.